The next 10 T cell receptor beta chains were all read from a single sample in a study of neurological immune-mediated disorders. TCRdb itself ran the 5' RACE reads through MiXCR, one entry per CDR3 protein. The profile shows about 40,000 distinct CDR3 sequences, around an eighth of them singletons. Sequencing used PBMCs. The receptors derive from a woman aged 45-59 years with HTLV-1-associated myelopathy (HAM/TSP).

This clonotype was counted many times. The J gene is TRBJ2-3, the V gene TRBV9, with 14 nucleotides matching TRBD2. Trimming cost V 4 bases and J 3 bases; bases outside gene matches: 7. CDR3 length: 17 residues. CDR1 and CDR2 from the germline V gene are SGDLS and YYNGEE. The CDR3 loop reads CASSTGTSGGPTDTQYF. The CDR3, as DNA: TGTGCCAGCAGCACCGGGACTAGCGGGGGCCCTACAGATACGCAGTATTTT.

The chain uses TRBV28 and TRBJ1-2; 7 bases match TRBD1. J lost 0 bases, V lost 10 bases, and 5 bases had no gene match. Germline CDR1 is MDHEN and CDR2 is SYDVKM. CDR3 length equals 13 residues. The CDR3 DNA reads TGTGCCATAAGGGACAGATCTAACTATGGCTACACCTTC. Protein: CAIRDRSNYGYTF.

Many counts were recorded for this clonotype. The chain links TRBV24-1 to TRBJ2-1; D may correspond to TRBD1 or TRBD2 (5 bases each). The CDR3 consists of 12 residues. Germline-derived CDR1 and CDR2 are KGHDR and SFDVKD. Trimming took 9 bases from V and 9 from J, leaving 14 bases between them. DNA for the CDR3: TGTGCCACCTCCCGGGACGGATTTGAGCAGTTCTTC. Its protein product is CATSRDGFEQFF.

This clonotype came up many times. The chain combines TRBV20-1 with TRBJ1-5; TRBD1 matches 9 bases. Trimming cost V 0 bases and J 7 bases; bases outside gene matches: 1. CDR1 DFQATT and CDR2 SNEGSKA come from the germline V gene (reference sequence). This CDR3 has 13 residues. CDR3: CSARETGGQPQHF. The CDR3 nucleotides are TGCAGTGCTAGAGAGACAGGGGGACAGCCCCAGCATTTT.

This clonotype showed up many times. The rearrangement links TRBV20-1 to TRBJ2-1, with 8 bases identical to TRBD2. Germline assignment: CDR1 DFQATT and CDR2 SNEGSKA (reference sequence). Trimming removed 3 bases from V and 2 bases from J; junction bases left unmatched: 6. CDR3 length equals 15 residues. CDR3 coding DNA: TGCAGTGCTAGTAAGCGGGGGACGACCTACAATGAGCAGTTCTTC. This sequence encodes CSASKRGTTYNEQFF.

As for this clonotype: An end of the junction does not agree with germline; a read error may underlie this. The CDR3 spells CATSREGAGEETQYF. The CDR3 coding sequence is TGTGCTACCAGCAGAGAAGGGGCGGGGGAAGAGACCCAGTACTTC. The chain recombines TRBV15 with TRBJ2-5, with 7 bases that match TRBD2. Germline CDR1 is LNHNV and CDR2 is YYDKDF (reference sequence). CDR3 size: 15 residues.

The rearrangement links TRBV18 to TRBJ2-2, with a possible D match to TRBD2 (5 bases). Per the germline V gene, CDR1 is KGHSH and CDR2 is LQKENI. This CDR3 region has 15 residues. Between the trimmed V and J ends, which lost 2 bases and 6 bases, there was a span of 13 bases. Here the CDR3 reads CASSPYSGGAGELFF. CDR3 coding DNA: TGTGCCAGCTCACCATACAGCGGTGGCGCCGGGGAGCTGTTTTTT.

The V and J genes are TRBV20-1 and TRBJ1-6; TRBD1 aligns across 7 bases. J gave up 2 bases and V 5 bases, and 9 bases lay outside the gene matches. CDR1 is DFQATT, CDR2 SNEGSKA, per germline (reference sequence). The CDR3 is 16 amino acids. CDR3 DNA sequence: TGCAGTGCTTACTTCAAGGGGGCCACCTATAATTCACCCCTCCACTTT. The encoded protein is CSAYFKGATYNSPLHF.

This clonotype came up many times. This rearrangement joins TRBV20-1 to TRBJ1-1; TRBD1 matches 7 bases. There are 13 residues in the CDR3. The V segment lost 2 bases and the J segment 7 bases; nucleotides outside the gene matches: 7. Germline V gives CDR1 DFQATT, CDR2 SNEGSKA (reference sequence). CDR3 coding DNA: TGCAGTGCTAGACGCCGGACAGGCCTTGAAGCTTTCTTT. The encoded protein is CSARRRTGLEAFF.

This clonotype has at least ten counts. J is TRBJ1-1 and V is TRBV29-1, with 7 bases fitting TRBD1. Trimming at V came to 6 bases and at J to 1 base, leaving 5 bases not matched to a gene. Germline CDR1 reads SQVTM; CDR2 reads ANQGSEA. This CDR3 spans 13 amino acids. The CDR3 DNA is TGCAGCGTCTGGACAGGATCGAACACTGAAGCTTTCTTT. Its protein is CSVWTGSNTEAFF.